This T cell receptor beta chain was identified during a study of blood T cell repertoires in COVID-19. Across the study: Acute-phase and convalescent COVID-19 samples originated in the United States, Italy and Spain. In each case, the material was cDNA or gDNA derived from T cells, B-cell-depleted T cells, or PBMCs.

Per the authors' pipeline: Researchers report that nucleated cell counts were estimated from reference gene primer amplification. Data came from immunoSEQ multiplex PCR; TCRdb stores just in-frame clones and leaves some out. The V and J calls and the clone size are those of that table, but D and trimming were determined from the DNA. The sample includes more than 85,000 clones, roughly 87% of them seen just once. The CDR3 extends over 13 amino acids. V was clipped by 4 bases and J by 5 bases, with 11 bases between them. The germline V gene encodes CDR1 SGHVS and CDR2 FQNEAQ. The sequence came from a man older than 75 with acute or convalescent COVID-19. This chain uses TRBV7-8 with TRBJ1-2; unclear D gene. The sample consisted of peripheral blood. CDR3 in amino acids: CASSYGADYGYTF. CDR3 coding DNA: TGTGCCAGCAGCTATGGCGCGGATTATGGCTACACCTTC.